The entry that follows covers one TCR beta chain sequence. Its antigen is as yet unknown. These data are taken from a study of Ad26.COV2.S vaccination and SARS-CoV-2 variants. Study overall: Ad26.COV2.S was injected intramuscularly once or twice, 56 days apart.

The CDR3 has 14 residues. Germline CDR1 is GTSNPN and CDR2 is SVGIG (reference sequence). V dropped 0 bases and J dropped 0 bases, with 8 bases sitting between them. Study-wide findings and caveats: Measures of TCR breadth and depth may have fallen short of total T cell responses. After vaccination, substantial breadth of spike-specific CD8+ and CD4+ responses was reported.

Treatment described: some 20 received Ad26.COV2.S at low or high dose, single or two shots; several received placebo; per-sample allocation not given. Day 63 after the first injection of vaccine or placebo was the sampling time. In Boston, an adult donor aged 18-55 years took part. Only in-frame clones appear in the TCRdb table, and some are missing; sequencing was by immunoSEQ multiplex PCR. The table lists hundreds of thousands of clones, 90% of them singletons. Sequencing was performed on peripheral blood, taken in a trial of Ad26.COV2.S vaccine versus placebo. This receptor was obtained from a person between 18 and 59 years old who received the Ad26.COV2.S COVID-19 vaccine or a placebo. The V gene is TRBV30, the J gene TRBJ1-1, with D unresolved. The CDR3 nucleotides read TGTGCCTGGAGTGTCGGGAGAATGAACACTGAAGCTTTCTTT. Residues: CAWSVGRMNTEAFF. Combining the CDR3 with reference TRBV30 and TRBJ1-1 gives the whole variable domain SQTIHQWPATLVQPVGSPLSLECTVEGTSNPNLYWYRQAAGRGLQLLFYSVGIGQISSEVPQNLSASRPQDRQFILSSKKLLLSDSGFYLCAWSVGRMNTEAFFGQGTRLTVV.